Below, 14 T cell receptor beta chains from the same sample are listed, as sequenced in a study of shared clonotypes between healthy human individuals. Libraries were prepared by immunoSEQ multiplex PCR; TCRdb keeps only in-frame clonotypes and omits some of them. Counted here are around 690,000 clones, about nine tenths occurring once; the ten biggest clones make up 34%. The sample taken for sequencing was memory CD8+ T cells from PBMCs. Subset of the sample: CD45RO+ cells pooled with CCR7-negative TemRA cells. Source of these receptors: a man aged 18 to 29 in good health. Some clones in this sample may be carry-over from other donors' samples.

Only one count was recorded for this clone. This chain uses TRBV6-1 with TRBJ2-7; D is perhaps TRBD1 (5 bases). CDR1 and CDR2 (germline): MNHNS, SASEGT. With 3 bases removed from V and 3 bases from J, the gap between germline ends came to 9 bases. The CDR3 sequence is 13 residues long. This CDR3 reads CASSETVNYEQYF. CDR3 coding DNA: TGTGCCAGCAGTGAGACAGTTAACTACGAGCAGTACTTC.

The V and J genes are TRBV7-2 and TRBJ1-1, with TRBD1 as a possible D gene (6 bases). The CDR3 covers 15 residues. V shed 0 bases and J shed 4 bases, with 12 bases lying between them. CDR1 and CDR2 from the germline V gene are SGHTA and FQGNSA. The CDR3 loop is CASSLAYRVSTEAFF. The CDR3 DNA sequence: TGTGCCAGCAGCTTAGCTTACAGGGTAAGCACTGAAGCTTTCTTT.

V gene TRBV9 combines with J gene TRBJ1-2, with D hard to call. Trimming shortened V by 3 bases and J by 8 bases, and 20 bases separated the two germline ends. Germline lookup yields CDR1 SGDLS and CDR2 YYNGEE. The CDR3 loop spans 15 amino acids. CDR3 in DNA: TGTGCCAGCAGCGCACCCCGACACTCCTTGGGGGGCTACACCTTC. This gives the protein CASSAPRHSLGGYTF.

This chain joins TRBV27 and TRBJ2-1; possible D gene TRBD2, 5 bases. Trimming shortened V by 6 bases and J by 10 bases, and 19 bases separated the two germline ends. Germline CDR1 is MNHEY and CDR2 is SMNVEV (reference sequence). The CDR3 sequence is 14 residues long. CDR3 loop: CASRERGPRGEQFF. CDR3 DNA sequence: TGTGCCAGCAGGGAAAGAGGACCACGGGGAGAGCAGTTCTTC.

The chain employs TRBV14 and TRBJ2-6; D is ambiguous. Per germline, CDR1 SGHDN and CDR2 FVKESK. Trimming took off 0 bases at V and 0 bases at J, with 6 bases between the two ends. The CDR3 is 16 residues long. The CDR3 DNA is TGTGCCAGCAGCCAAGAAAGGTACTCTGGGGCCAACGTCCTGACTTTC. Amino acids: CASSQERYSGANVLTF.

The V call is TRBV4-3, the J call TRBJ2-1; the D gene is possibly TRBD1 (6 bases). Trimming removed 1 base from V and 10 bases from J, with 11 bases in between. Germline CDR1 is LGHNA and CDR2 is YSLEER. The CDR3 covers 13 residues. The CDR3 sequence is CASSQVPGVEQFF. CDR3 nucleotides: TGCGCCAGCAGCCAAGTACCAGGGGTCGAGCAGTTCTTC.

In its sample, this clone was seen once. The chain couples TRBV5-4 to TRBJ2-2; possible D gene TRBD2, 6 bases. V was clipped by 1 base and J by 1 base, with 11 bases between them. This CDR3 region has 16 residues. Germline-derived CDR1 and CDR2 are SGHNT and YYREEE (reference sequence). The CDR3 coding sequence is TGTGCCAGCAGCTTGAGGAGGGAGGTGAACACCGGGGAGCTGTTTTTT. As protein: CASSLRREVNTGELFF.

The rearrangement joins TRBV29-1 to TRBJ2-7, with D possibly called TRBD1 or TRBD2 (5 bases each). This CDR3 has 15 amino acids. The germline V gene has CDR1 SQVTM and CDR2 ANQGSEA. The V end was cut by 4 bases, the J end by 5 bases, with 21 bases between. The CDR3 spells CSVVLPGPLNHEQYF. CDR3 nucleotide sequence: TGCAGCGTTGTCCTTCCGGGACCCCTGAACCACGAGCAGTACTTC.

The CDR3 region has the DNA TGTGCCAGCAGTTATATTGGTTCCGGGGAGCTGTTTTTT. As protein: CASSYIGSGELFF. The V call is TRBV6-5, the J call TRBJ2-2; D gene unclear. Trimming took 3 bases from V and 6 from J, leaving 8 bases between them. CDR1 is MNHEY and CDR2 is SVGAGI in the germline V gene. The CDR3 length is 13 residues.

About this clone: Other DNA sequences of this sample code for an identical CDR3. The rearrangement uses TRBV9 and TRBJ2-1, with D unclear. Trimming removed 3 bases from V and 4 bases from J, with 5 bases in between. The V gene's germline CDR1 is SGDLS and CDR2 YYNGEE. The CDR3 totals 12 residues. In DNA form, the CDR3 reads TGTGCCAGCAGCGGAGGATACAATGAGCAGTTCTTC. Residues: CASSGGYNEQFF.

The chain recombines TRBV15 with TRBJ1-2, with D maybe TRBD1 (5 bases). This CDR3 has 14 residues. V lost 0 bases and J lost 7, with 12 bases in between. In germline, CDR1 is LNHNV, CDR2 YYDKDF (reference sequence). DNA for the CDR3: TGTGCCACCAGCAGAGATGTCAGGGTTGCTGGCTACACCTTC. This sequence encodes CATSRDVRVAGYTF. Full variable domain (remainder filled in from reference TRBV15 and TRBJ1-2): DAMVIQNPRYQVTQFGKPVTLSCSQTLNHNVMYWYQQKSSQAPKLLFHYYDKDFNNEADTPDNFQSRRPNTSFCFLDIRSPGLGDTAMYLCATSRDVRVAGYTFGSGTRLTVV.

J is TRBJ2-7 and V is TRBV27; D is uncertain. The germline V gene encodes CDR1 MNHEY and CDR2 SMNVEV (reference sequence). The CDR3 loop spans 13 amino acids. V lost 6 bases and J lost 0, with 9 bases in between. The CDR3 sequence is CASRFGPSYEQYF. The CDR3 DNA is TGTGCCAGCAGGTTTGGGCCCTCCTACGAGCAGTACTTC.

The genes are TRBV6-1 and TRBJ1-5; 7 bases are shared with TRBD1. V lost 7 bases to trimming and J lost 5 bases; unmatched junction nucleotides: 11. Germline assignment: CDR1 MNHNS and CDR2 SASEGT. The CDR3 loop spans 15 amino acids. The CDR3 region is CASKGLWDSDQPQHF. In DNA form, the CDR3 reads TGTGCCAGCAAGGGCTTATGGGACAGCGATCAGCCCCAGCATTTT.

The chain carries TRBV15 and TRBJ2-1; 8 positions agree with TRBD1. The length of the CDR3 is 17 residues. With V trimmed by 3 bases and J by 1 base, 8 bases remained unmatched. Germline CDR1 is LNHNV and CDR2 is YYDKDF (reference sequence). For the CDR3, the DNA is TGTGCCACCAGCAGGACTCCTCGGACAGGGTCCTACAATGAGCAGTTCTTC. Encoded protein: CATSRTPRTGSYNEQFF.